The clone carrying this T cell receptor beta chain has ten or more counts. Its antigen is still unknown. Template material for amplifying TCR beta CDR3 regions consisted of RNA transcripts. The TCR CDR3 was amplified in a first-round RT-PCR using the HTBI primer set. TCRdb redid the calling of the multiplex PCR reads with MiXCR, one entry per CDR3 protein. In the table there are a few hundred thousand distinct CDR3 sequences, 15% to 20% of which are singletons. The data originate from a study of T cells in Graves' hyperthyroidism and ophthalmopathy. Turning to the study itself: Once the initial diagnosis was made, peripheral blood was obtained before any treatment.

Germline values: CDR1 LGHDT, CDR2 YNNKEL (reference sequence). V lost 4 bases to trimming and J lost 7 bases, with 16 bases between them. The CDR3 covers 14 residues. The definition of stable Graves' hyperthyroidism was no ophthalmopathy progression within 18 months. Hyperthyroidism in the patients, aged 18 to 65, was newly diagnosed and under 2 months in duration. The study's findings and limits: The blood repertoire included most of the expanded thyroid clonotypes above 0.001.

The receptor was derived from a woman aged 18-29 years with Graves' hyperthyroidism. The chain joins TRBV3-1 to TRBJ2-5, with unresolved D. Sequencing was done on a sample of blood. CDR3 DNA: TGTGCCAGCAGCCCCAGACGCACGGTCGGGACCCAGTACTTC. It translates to CASSPRRTVGTQYF.